The next 19 T cell receptor beta chains were all read from a single sample in a study of monozygotic twins with inflammatory bowel disease. From the 5' RACE reads, TCRdb lists one entry per CDR3 protein and no DNA. The sample data list 170,000 or so distinct CDR3 sequences. Sequencing was performed on blood. Receptors originate from a human donor with ulcerative colitis or Crohn's disease, or a healthy co-twin of an affected twin (not recorded which).

The V call is TRBV21-1, the J call TRBJ1-5; there is no DNA to check the TCRdb D call of TRBD1. TRBV21-1 is an annotated pseudogene. The CDR3 length is 18 residues. The CDR3 reads CASSSGTNQLRGNQPQHF.

This chain links TRBV5-1 with TRBJ2-5; TCRdb picks TRBD2, but there is no DNA to check that call. Germline V gives CDR1 SGHRS, CDR2 YFSETQ. CDR3 length: 14 amino acids. Here the CDR3 reads CASRLGGSPETQYF.

This sequence joins TRBV27 and TRBJ1-2. The V gene's germline CDR1 is MNHEY and CDR2 SMNVEV (reference sequence). The CDR3 extends over 15 amino acids. CDR3 residues: CASSLSGTLKRGYTF.

The CDR3 sequence is CASISSGRANEQFF. The chain uses TRBV6-6 and TRBJ2-1; TCRdb indicates TRBD2, and absent DNA this call remains unverified. Germline V gives CDR1 MNHNY, CDR2 SVGAGI (reference sequence). The CDR3 is 14 residues long.

The rearrangement uses TRBV12-3 or TRBV12-4 and TRBJ2-5; the D call from TCRdb, TRBD2, cannot be confirmed without DNA. There are 14 residues in the CDR3. The CDR3 loop reads CASSLMRREETQYF.

The chain has TRBV30 and TRBJ1-1; TCRdb calls TRBD1, which cannot be checked without DNA. Germline V CDR1 and CDR2: GTSNPN, SVGIG (reference sequence). The CDR3 covers 17 residues. This CDR3 reads CAWRGPNVKRGGLEAFF.

The chain joins TRBV7-2 to TRBJ1-5; TCRdb designates TRBD1, a call that cannot be tested without DNA. The CDR3 spans 15 residues. The germline gives CDR1 SGHTA, CDR2 FQGNSA. The CDR3: CASSLSGRVNQPQHF.

The genes are TRBV15 and TRBJ2-6. This CDR3 contains 15 residues. Germline assignment: CDR1 LNHNV and CDR2 YYDKDF (reference sequence). CDR3 amino acids: CATSGSTSGANVLTF.

This chain uses TRBV5-4 with TRBJ2-1; without DNA, the TCRdb call of TRBD1 cannot be checked. Looked up from germline, CDR1 is SGHNT and CDR2 is YYREEE (reference sequence). The length of the CDR3 is 16 residues. CDR3: CASSSLSKRTYNEQFF.

The gene calls are TRBV20-1 and TRBJ1-6. This CDR3 region has 14 residues. Germline CDR1 DFQATT, CDR2 SNEGSKA (reference sequence). The CDR3 protein is CSALSGEYNSPLHF.

The chain uses TRBV29-1 and TRBJ1-1. The CDR3 length is 12 residues. The V gene's germline CDR1 is SQVTM and CDR2 ANQGSEA. The CDR3 sequence is CSVVIVNTEAFF.

This rearrangement joins TRBV30 to TRBJ1-1; as DNA is missing, the TRBD1 call by TCRdb cannot be tested. This CDR3 is built from 14 residues. Per the germline V gene, CDR1 is GTSNPN and CDR2 is SVGIG (reference sequence). The CDR3 sequence is CAWDPDGGRVEAFF.

This chain links TRBV10-3 with TRBJ2-7. The CDR3 totals 12 residues. The germline gives CDR1 ENHRY, CDR2 SYGVKD. CDR3 in amino acids: CAISGQDYEQYF.

The chain links TRBV20-1 to TRBJ1-6; the D call from TCRdb, TRBD1, cannot be confirmed without DNA. Per germline, CDR1 DFQATT and CDR2 SNEGSKA (reference sequence). The CDR3 sequence is 14 residues long. This CDR3 reads CSASRDGVGSPLHF.

The chain has TRBV20-1 and TRBJ2-1; TCRdb's D call of TRBD2 is untestable without DNA. CDR1 is DFQATT, CDR2 SNEGSKA, per germline (reference sequence). There are 16 residues in the CDR3. The CDR3 here is CSARDRPSGTYNEQFF.

The chain's CDR3 is CASSSLAGSQETQYF. The chain couples TRBV6-5 to TRBJ2-5; lacking DNA, the TRBD2 call made by TCRdb goes unchecked. From germline, CDR1 is MNHEY and CDR2 SVGAGI. The CDR3 length is 15 residues.

The chain carries TRBV21-1 and TRBJ1-1. TRBV21-1 is labeled a pseudogene. This CDR3 comprises 16 residues. CDR3 loop: CASLGRVGLLYTEAFF.

The gene calls are TRBV20-1 and TRBJ2-5; no DNA is available, so the TRBD1 call from TCRdb remains unchecked. This CDR3 spans 12 amino acids. The germline V gene encodes CDR1 DFQATT and CDR2 SNEGSKA (reference sequence). The CDR3: CSANLGVQTQYF.

The chain has TRBV13 and TRBJ2-1. Germline V CDR1 and CDR2: PRHDT, FYEKMQ (reference sequence). The CDR3 is 11 amino acids. CDR3 amino acids: CASSLSDEQFF.